The 2 T cell receptor beta chains below all came from one sample that was sequenced in a study of T cells in Graves' hyperthyroidism and ophthalmopathy. Researchers amplified the TCR beta CDR3 regions from RNA transcripts. First-round RT-PCR of the TCR CDR3 relied on the HTBI primer set. MiXCR, applied by TCRdb to the multiplex PCR reads, yields one record per CDR3 protein. The profile shows nearly 600,000 distinct CDR3 sequences, 14% of them singletons. The specimen sequenced was blood. These receptors were taken from a woman aged 25 to 45 with Graves' hyperthyroidism that later progressed to Graves' ophthalmopathy.

With regard to this clonotype: Relative to the germline gene, one junction end is altered; a read error may explain this. This chain connects TRBV30 to TRBJ2-5; D is perhaps TRBD1 or TRBD2 (5 bases each). The CDR3 contains 12 residues. Germline V gene sequence: CDR1 GTSNPN, CDR2 SVGIG (reference sequence). The CDR3 DNA reads TGTGCCTGGTCTTCAAGAGGGGAGACCCAGCACTTC. Translation: CAWSSRGETQHF.

This chain uses TRBV4-2 with TRBJ2-1; the D is unclear. Looked up from germline, CDR1 is LGHNA and CDR2 is YNFKEQ. V gave up 2 bases and J gave up 7 bases, with 15 bases separating them. This CDR3 is built from 15 residues. The CDR3 is CASSQFSSVANEQFF. CDR3 coding DNA: TGTGCCAGCAGCCAATTTAGTAGTGTTGCGAATGAGCAGTTCTTC.